These T cell receptor beta chains were read from a single sample in a study of CD8 T cells in Susac syndrome. TCRdb used MiXCR to reprocess the immunoSEQ multiplex PCR reads, holding one entry per CDR3 protein. The table shows 95,000 to 150,000 distinct CDR3 sequences, with around 96% occurring only once. The material sequenced was CD4+ T cells from PBMCs. The receptors stem from a human donor in good health. The CDR3 runs from the conserved cysteine through the conserved F or W. The D gene is left open where the match is weak. For some rows the clone size is stated as once, few or many, or as a class when expanded; others skip it.

TRBV4-3,NA,NA,TRBJ2-3,15,TGCGCCAGCAGCCAAGATAAGGGGAAGGGGGATACGCAGTATTTT,CASSQDKGKGDTQYF
TRBV6-5,TRBD1,NA,TRBJ1-2,19,TGTGCCAGCAGTTACTCGAGTGGGACAGCAGGATCCCCCTTCTATGGCTACACCTTC,CASSYSSGTAGSPFYGYTF
TRBV11-2,TRBD1,NA,TRBJ2-5,13,TGTGCCAGCAGCAGGACAGGCCAAGAGACCCAGTACTTC,CASSRTGQETQYF
TRBV23-1,NA,NA,TRBJ1-3,15,TGCGCCAGCAGTCTTAAGGACAGCTCTGGAAACACCATATATTTT,CASSLKDSSGNTIYF
TRBV20-1,TRBD1,NA,TRBJ1-1,13,TGCAGTGCCATTGACAGGGGAGGAACTGAAGCTTTCTTT,CSAIDRGGTEAFF
TRBV20-1,TRBD2,NA,TRBJ2-3,15,TGCAGTGCCGGGACTAGCGGGAGTAACACAGATACGCAGTATTTT,CSAGTSGSNTDTQYF
TRBV2,NA,NA,TRBJ1-4,14,TGTGCCAGCAGTGAACAGGGGACTAATGAAAAACTGTTTTTT,CASSEQGTNEKLFF
TRBV12-3/TRBV12-4,NA,NA,TRBJ1-4,14,TGTGCCAGCAGTTTTTTGGGGGTGGGTGAAAAACTGTTTTTT,CASSFLGVGEKLFF
TRBV30,NA,NA,TRBJ2-6,17,TGTGCCTGGAGCGCACAGGGATTGGCCTCGGGGGCCAACGTCCTGACTTTC,CAWSAQGLASGANVLTF
TRBV10-3,NA,NA,TRBJ2-7,12,TGTGCCATCAGTGAAGGACCCAAAGAGCAGTACTTC,CAISEGPKEQYF
TRBV12-3/TRBV12-4,TRBD2,NA,TRBJ2-5,16,TGTGCCAGCAGTCCGGGGGGACTAGCGGGTCGGGAGACCCAGTACTTC,CASSPGGLAGRETQYF
TRBV10-3,NA,NA,TRBJ1-2,14,TGTGCCATCAGTGTTCAAGACAGGCCCTTTGGCTACACCTTC,CAISVQDRPFGYTF
TRBV7-2,NA,NA,TRBJ2-1,13,TGTGCCAGCACCTCAGGGCTCTACAATGAGCAGTTCTTC,CASTSGLYNEQFF
TRBV5-1,NA,once,TRBJ2-2,16,TGCGCCAGCAGCTTGGCCGGGGGCCCGAACACCGGGGAGCTGTTTTTT,CASSLAGGPNTGELFF
TRBV12-3/TRBV12-4,NA,NA,TRBJ2-5,15,TGTGCCAGCAGTTCCCTGGGCGGAGCCCAAGAGACCCAGTACTTC,CASSSLGGAQETQYF
TRBV4-3,TRBD1,NA,TRBJ1-1,15,TGCGCCAGCAGCCAAGTGCAGGGGGCTAGGACTGAAGCTTTCTTT,CASSQVQGARTEAFF
TRBV29-1,TRBD1,NA,TRBJ2-5,16,TGCAGCGTTGAAGGTTTCGGGACAGGGGGCGTGAGGGTCCAGTACTTC,CSVEGFGTGGVRVQYF
TRBV7-2,TRBD1,NA,TRBJ2-5,14,TGTGCCAGCAGCTTCCGGGACAGGCGAGAGACCCAGTACTTC,CASSFRDRRETQYF
TRBV9,NA,NA,TRBJ2-1,16,TGTGCCAGCAGCGAAATGGGAGGGACAGGTTACAATGAGCAGTTCTTC,CASSEMGGTGYNEQFF
TRBV6-5,NA,NA,TRBJ1-4,17,TGTGCCAGCAGTTACTCCGGGGCGGACGCAACTAATGAAAAACTGTTTTTT,CASSYSGADATNEKLFF
TRBV20-1,NA,NA,TRBJ2-5,11,TGCAGTGCTAAGGGTCGGGAGACCCAGTACTTC,CSAKGRETQYF
TRBV20-1,TRBD2,NA,TRBJ2-2,13,TGCAGTGCGGTAGCGGGGTCAACCGGGGAGCTGTTTTTT,CSAVAGSTGELFF
TRBV6-6,NA,NA,TRBJ2-1,13,TGTGCCAGCGGTACTAATAGCATTGATGAGCAGTTCTTC,CASGTNSIDEQFF
TRBV24-1,TRBD1,NA,TRBJ2-5,16,TGTGCCACCAGTGACCCGGGACAGGGACCCCAAGAGACCCAGTACTTC,CATSDPGQGPQETQYF
TRBV20-1,NA,NA,TRBJ1-1,14,TGCAGTGCTAGAGATCTAGTTCGGAACCTTGAAGCTTTCTTT,CSARDLVRNLEAFF
TRBV18,NA,NA,TRBJ2-2,14,TGTGCCAGCTCACCAAGCCAGAACACCGGGGAGCTGTTTTTT,CASSPSQNTGELFF
TRBV19,TRBD1,NA,TRBJ2-1,15,TGTGCCAGTAGTAGGGACAGGGTCTCCTACAATGAGCAGTTCTTC,CASSRDRVSYNEQFF
TRBV6-2/TRBV6-3,TRBD2,NA,TRBJ2-7,16,TGTGCCAGCAGTTACCAGGACCGTACTAGCGGCTACGAGCAGTACTTC,CASSYQDRTSGYEQYF
TRBV10-3,TRBD2,once,TRBJ2-1,14,TGTGCCATCATGACTAGCGGGAGCGCCAATGAGCAGTTCTTC,CAIMTSGSANEQFF
TRBV5-4,TRBD2,NA,TRBJ2-2,17,TGTGCCAGCAGCATTGAACTAGCGGGAAGAGGGACCGGGGAGCTGTTTTTT,CASSIELAGRGTGELFF
TRBV29-1,TRBD2,once,TRBJ2-3,14,TGCAGCGTTGACCCGGAGGTGGGGGGGGATACGCAGTATTTT,CSVDPEVGGDTQYF
TRBV29-1,NA,few,TRBJ1-1,12,TGCAGCGGAGGCCGGGGAGCCACTGAAGCTTTCTTT,CSGGRGATEAFF
TRBV20-1,TRBD2,NA,TRBJ2-7,14,TGCAGTGCTAGGTTAGCGGGAGACCTCTACGAGCAGTACTTC,CSARLAGDLYEQYF
TRBV6-2/TRBV6-3,NA,NA,TRBJ1-2,15,TGTGCCAGCAGTTACTCGATGACACTGAACTATGGCTACACCTTC,CASSYSMTLNYGYTF
TRBV29-1,NA,NA,TRBJ1-2,14,TGCAGCGTTGAGAGAACAGATTCTCCCTATGGCTACACCTTC,CSVERTDSPYGYTF
TRBV29-1,NA,NA,TRBJ2-5,12,TGCAGCGTTAGGGAGGGGGAAGAGACCCAGTACTTC,CSVREGEETQYF
TRBV2,NA,NA,TRBJ2-3,16,TGTGCCAGCCGGGCACTCGGGACACTTAGCACAGATACGCAGTATTTT,CASRALGTLSTDTQYF
TRBV9,TRBD2,NA,TRBJ2-1,14,TGTGCCAGCAGCGAGAGGACTAGTGCCAATGAGCAGTTCTTC,CASSERTSANEQFF
TRBV7-8,TRBD1,NA,TRBJ1-1,15,TGTGCCAGCAGCTTAGCGGCGACAGGGGGCACTGAAGCTTTCTTT,CASSLAATGGTEAFF
TRBV7-2,NA,NA,TRBJ1-5,15,TGTGCCAGCAGCTTAGTGGGGCCGGACAATCAGCCCCAGCATTTT,CASSLVGPDNQPQHF
TRBV5-1,NA,few,TRBJ1-1,14,TGCGCCAGCAGCTTGGGGGACGGTAACACTGAAGCTTTCTTT,CASSLGDGNTEAFF
TRBV12-3/TRBV12-4,NA,NA,TRBJ1-3,15,TGTGCCAGCAGTTTGAGACTACGTTCTGGAAACACCATATATTTT,CASSLRLRSGNTIYF
TRBV7-2,TRBD1,NA,TRBJ2-7,14,TGTGCCAGCAGCCCGAAGGGGGCATCCCGCGAGCAGTACTTC,CASSPKGASREQYF
TRBV19,TRBD2,NA,TRBJ2-1,16,TGTGCCAGTACCCCTATCGGGACTAGCGGGAGAAATGAGCAGTTCTTC,CASTPIGTSGRNEQFF
TRBV27,TRBD2,NA,TRBJ2-1,15,TGTGCCAGCAGTTTAGAGCGGGATCTCTACAATGAGCAGTTCTTC,CASSLERDLYNEQFF
TRBV12-5,NA,NA,TRBJ1-1,14,TGTGCTAGTGGCCCTTCCAGTATGAACACTGAAGCTTTCTTT,CASGPSSMNTEAFF
TRBV12-3/TRBV12-4,NA,once,TRBJ2-7,14,TGTGCCAGCAGCTACGACAGGAGCTCCTACGAGCAGTACTTC,CASSYDRSSYEQYF
TRBV2,TRBD2,NA,TRBJ2-3,15,TGTGCCAGCAGCGATAGCGGGAGTGAAGTAGATACGCAGTATTTT,CASSDSGSEVDTQYF
TRBV5-1,TRBD1,NA,TRBJ2-1,14,TGCGCCAGCAGTCTATCGACAGGGGTCAATGAGCAGTTCTTC,CASSLSTGVNEQFF
TRBV20-1,TRBD2,once,TRBJ2-1,14,TGCAGTGCTAGACCCCTAGCGGTCTACAATGAGCAGTTCTTC,CSARPLAVYNEQFF
TRBV29-1,TRBD2,NA,TRBJ2-7,13,TGCAGCGTCTCCGGGACTAGCGGCTACGAGCAGTACTTC,CSVSGTSGYEQYF
TRBV6-1,NA,NA,TRBJ2-1,15,TGTGCCAGCAGTGAAGGGGGCGTCCGAGGGGATGAGCAGTTCTTC,CASSEGGVRGDEQFF
TRBV10-3,NA,NA,TRBJ1-2,13,TGTGCCACGGACTGGGGGGACTACTATGGCTACACCTTC,CATDWGDYYGYTF
TRBV5-6,NA,NA,TRBJ2-1,15,TGTGCCAGCAGCTTGGTTTCAGGGGAGCTCAATGAGCAGTTCTTC,CASSLVSGELNEQFF
TRBV19,NA,NA,TRBJ1-2,14,TGTGCCAGTAGTATACAAGAGGAGAGCTATGGCTACACCTTC,CASSIQEESYGYTF
TRBV6-5,NA,NA,TRBJ1-2,13,TGTGCCAGCAGAAGCCCGGCGAGAGCTGGCTACACCTTC,CASRSPARAGYTF
TRBV6-5,TRBD1,once,TRBJ2-3,14,TGTGCCACCCTGGACAGGGGTGGCACAGATACGCAGTATTTT,CATLDRGGTDTQYF